This T cell receptor (beta chain) was sequenced in a study of control samples from healthy donors and cancer patients. In germline, CDR1 is SGHVS, CDR2 FNYEAQ. There are 15 residues in the CDR3. V was trimmed by 6 bases and J by 7 bases, leaving 18 bases between them. Data came from immunoSEQ multiplex PCR; TCRdb stores just in-frame clones and leaves some out. The data contain over 100,000 clones, around 88% of them singletons. The V and J genes are TRBV7-6 and TRBJ1-4, with D maybe TRBD1 (6 bases). The TCR comes from a man aged 35-49 years in good health. Sequencing was done on a sample of blood. CDR3 coding DNA: TGTGCCAGCAGTTTCGCCAGGGGAGATGGTGAAAAACTGTTTTTT. Translated, it gives CASSFARGDGEKLFF.